This TCR beta chain is drawn from a study of cytomegalovirus exposure and HLA in healthy donors. Study at large: An analysis done earlier identified 100 million to 140 million unique TCR beta sequences from about 179 million T cells. Study results and caveats: Upon later analysis, TCR association rates were observed to vary by HLA locus, being highest for DRB1 and lowest for HLA-C.

Primers: 60 Vbeta forward and 13 Jbeta reverse. Libraries were prepared by immunoSEQ multiplex PCR; TCRdb keeps only in-frame clonotypes and omits some of them. Its listing shows some 56,000 clones. V was pared by 7 bases and J by 3 bases, with 6 bases of the junction left unmatched. The length of the CDR3 is 13 residues. The germline V gene encodes CDR1 SGHRS and CDR2 YFSETQ. Concerning this clone itself: What it binds is unknown.

This rearrangement joins TRBV5-1 to TRBJ2-5; TRBD2 matches at 7 bases. This TCR derives from a woman aged 25 to 45 in good health and CMV-seropositive. The sequenced sample consisted of PBMCs. This CDR3 is CASRGDPEETQYF. In DNA, the CDR3 is TGCGCCAGCCGGGGGGACCCGGAAGAGACCCAGTACTTC. Using reference TRBV5-1 and TRBJ2-5 for the parts outside the CDR3, the full variable domain is KAGVTQTPRYLIKTRGQQVTLSCSPISGHRSVSWYQQTPGQGLQFLFEYFSETQRNKGNFPGRFSGRQFSNSRSEMNVSTLELGDSALYLCASRGDPEETQYFGPGTRLLVL.